These T cell receptor beta chains were read from a single sample in a study of brain T cells in children with intractable seizures. Using immunoSEQ multiplex PCR, the repertoire was profiled, and TCRdb retains in-frame clones only, with some absent. The sample holds tens of thousands of clones, about 96% seen once. Here the sequenced sample was peripheral blood, taken at surgery. The receptors come from a boy in the first two years of life with focal cortical dysplasia and intractable seizures. Each CDR3 is given with its conserved first and last residue. D genes are given only for firm matches. Some rows have no size entry. The others give once, few or many, or a class for an expanded clone.

TRBJ1-2,12,-,-,TRBV4-1,CASSQPGTNRVF,TGCGCCAGCAGCCAACCCGGGACAAATAGAGTCTTC
TRBJ1-5,16,-,-,TRBV18,CASSPVAGKSNQPQHF,TGTGCCAGCTCACCGGTGGCAGGGAAAAGCAATCAGCCCCAGCATTTT
TRBJ1-2,14,-,few,TRBV5-4,CASSLGEEVYGYTF,TGTGCCAGCAGCTTGGGTGAGGAAGTCTATGGCTACACCTTC
TRBJ2-5,15,TRBD2,-,TRBV2,CASSPTSGRRETQYF,TGTGCCAGCAGTCCGACTAGCGGTCGGCGAGAGACCCAGTACTTC
TRBJ2-5,14,-,-,TRBV28,CASSLLRVRETQYF,TGTGCCAGCAGTTTATTGCGGGTACGAGAGACCCAGTACTTC
TRBJ2-5,16,-,-,TRBV24-1,CATSEGGRSGQETQYF,TGTGCCACCAGTGAGGGGGGACGCTCGGGACAAGAGACCCAGTACTTC
TRBJ1-4,15,-,once,TRBV7-6,CASSPTLGPTEKLFF,TGTGCCAGCAGCCCGACGTTGGGACCAACAGAAAAACTGTTTTTT
TRBJ1-2,16,TRBD1,-,TRBV5-1,CASSISTGGGHYGYTF,TGCGCCAGCAGCATTTCGACAGGGGGCGGACACTATGGCTACACCTTC
TRBJ2-7,12,-,-,TRBV18,CASSPSSYEQYF,TGTGCCAGCTCACCCAGCTCCTACGAGCAGTACTTC
TRBJ2-5,15,TRBD2,-,TRBV6-2/TRBV6-3,CASSPHGRVQETQYF,TGTGCCAGCAGTCCGCACGGGAGGGTACAAGAGACCCAGTACTTC
TRBJ2-7,14,TRBD2,-,TRBV6-5,CASKLLRGNYEQYF,TGTGCCAGCAAGTTATTGCGGGGGAATTACGAGCAGTACTTC
TRBJ1-6,16,TRBD1,-,TRBV6-5,CASSYSTGTGGSPLHF,TGTGCCAGCAGTTATTCTACCGGGACAGGGGGGTCACCCCTCCACTTT
TRBJ2-1,17,-,-,TRBV18,CASSPGRGGGSLDEQFF,TGTGCCAGCTCACCAGGTAGGGGGGGCGGTTCCCTCGATGAGCAGTTCTTC
TRBJ2-7,15,TRBD2,-,TRBV28,CASTITGGDLYEQYF,TGTGCCAGCACCATTACGGGGGGGGATCTCTACGAGCAGTACTTC
TRBJ1-2,12,-,-,TRBV6-5,CASRTGLGGYTF,TGTGCCAGCAGAACAGGACTAGGTGGCTACACCTTC
TRBJ2-3,10,-,once,TRBV2,CARAGDTQYF,TGTGCCAGAGCGGGAGATACGCAGTATTTT
TRBJ1-1,11,-,-,TRBV27,CASQRGASAFF,TGTGCCAGCCAGAGAGGGGCTTCAGCTTTCTTT
TRBJ2-1,14,-,few,TRBV11-3,CASSLGDTYNEQFF,TGTGCCAGCAGCTTAGGGGACACCTACAATGAGCAGTTCTTC
TRBJ2-3,16,-,-,TRBV7-9,CASSLVQRTRTDTQYF,TGTGCCAGCAGCTTAGTGCAGCGGACGCGCACAGATACGCAGTATTTT
TRBJ2-2,18,TRBD1,-,TRBV19,CASKRQGLFNRNTGELFF,TGTGCCAGTAAGAGACAGGGCCTCTTTAACCGAAACACCGGGGAGCTGTTTTTT
TRBJ2-2,14,TRBD1,-,TRBV24-1,CATRAGGNTGELFF,TGTGCCACCAGGGCAGGGGGCAACACCGGGGAGCTGTTTTTT
TRBJ2-3,15,-,-,TRBV7-9,CASSLGRTSTDTQYF,TGTGCCAGCAGCTTAGGACGGACTAGCACAGATACGCAGTATTTT
TRBJ2-1,15,TRBD1,-,TRBV7-2,CASRYPGQGRNEQFF,TGTGCCAGCAGGTACCCGGGACAGGGGAGGAATGAGCAGTTCTTC
TRBJ2-7,15,TRBD2,-,TRBV7-2,CASSLVLAGAYEQYF,TGTGCCAGCAGCTTAGTATTAGCGGGGGCCTACGAGCAGTACTTC
TRBJ2-3,17,TRBD2,-,TRBV6-1,CASSEARSGGATDTQYF,TGTGCCAGCAGTGAAGCGCGTAGCGGGGGGGCTACAGATACGCAGTATTTT
TRBJ1-2,13,-,-,TRBV7-2,CASSLSRVYGYTF,TGTGCCAGCAGCTTAAGTAGAGTCTATGGCTACACCTTC
TRBJ1-2,15,TRBD1,-,TRBV5-4,CASSPPGGSTYGYTF,TGTGCCAGCAGCCCCCCAGGGGGGTCTACTTATGGCTACACCTTC
TRBJ2-1,15,TRBD2,-,TRBV28,CASSLGGGLYNEQFF,TGTGCCAGCAGTTTAGGGGGGGGATTATACAATGAGCAGTTCTTC
TRBJ2-5,14,-,once,TRBV3-1/TRBV3-2,CASSQGHGEETQYF,TGTGCCAGCAGCCAAGGCCACGGCGAGGAGACCCAGTACTTC
TRBJ2-1,11,-,-,TRBV29-1,CSVKYYNEQFF,TGCAGCGTCAAGTACTACAATGAGCAGTTCTTC
TRBJ2-5,18,-,-,TRBV12-2,CASRPRLAGQGGEETQYF,TGTGCAAGTCGCCCGCGCCTCGCGGGCCAGGGGGGCGAGGAGACCCAGTACTTC
TRBJ2-7,13,TRBD2,-,TRBV5-4,CAMRLAESYEQYF,TGTGCCATGAGACTAGCGGAATCCTACGAGCAGTACTTC
TRBJ1-1,15,-,-,TRBV9,CASSRTDRDLTEAFF,TGTGCCAGCAGCCGGACTGACAGAGACCTCACTGAAGCTTTCTTT
TRBJ2-5,14,-,once,TRBV12-5,CASGLRGPQETQYF,TGTGCTAGTGGTTTGCGGGGGCCCCAAGAGACCCAGTACTTC
TRBJ2-5,16,-,once,TRBV11-3,CASSLGLLRAGETQYF,TGTGCCAGCAGCTTAGGATTGCTCAGGGCTGGGGAGACCCAGTACTTC
TRBJ1-5,13,-,-,TRBV12-3/TRBV12-4,CAISDSYNQPQHF,TGTGCCATATCGGACAGCTACAATCAGCCCCAGCATTTT
TRBJ1-1,12,-,-,TRBV5-6,CASSLGAGEAFF,TGTGCCAGCAGCTTGGGGGCAGGGGAAGCTTTCTTT
TRBJ2-3,18,-,-,TRBV19,CASSIDPPSPGATDTQYF,TGTGCCAGTAGTATAGACCCCCCGAGCCCAGGGGCCACAGATACGCAGTATTTT
TRBJ1-1,18,-,-,TRBV24-1,CATSDLHALEPPDTEAFF,TGTGCCACCAGTGATTTGCATGCCCTTGAGCCTCCGGACACTGAAGCTTTCTTT